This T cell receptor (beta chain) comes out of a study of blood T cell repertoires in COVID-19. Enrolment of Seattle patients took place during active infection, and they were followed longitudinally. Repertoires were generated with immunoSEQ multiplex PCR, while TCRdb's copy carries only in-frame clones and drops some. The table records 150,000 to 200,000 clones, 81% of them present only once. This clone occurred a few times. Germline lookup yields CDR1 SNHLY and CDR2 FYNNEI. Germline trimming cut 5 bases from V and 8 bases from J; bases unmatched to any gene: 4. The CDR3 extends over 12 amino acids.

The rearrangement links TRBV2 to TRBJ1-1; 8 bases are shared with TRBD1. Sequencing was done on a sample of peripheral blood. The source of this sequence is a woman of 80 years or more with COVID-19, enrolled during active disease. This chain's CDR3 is CASSPRTGEAFF. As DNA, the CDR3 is TGTGCCAGCAGTCCACGGACAGGGGAAGCTTTCTTT.